The source of this TCR beta chain is a study of blood T cell repertoires in COVID-19. Turning to the study itself: The United States, Italy and Spain supplied acute and convalescent COVID-19 samples.

The CDR3 runs 16 residues. The germline V and J ends were trimmed by 3 bases and 7 bases, with 16 bases remaining between them. Germline V gene sequence: CDR1 KGHSH, CDR2 LQKENI. Profiling relied on immunoSEQ multiplex PCR, and the TCRdb table lists in-frame clones only, not all of them. The sample yields about 130,000 clones, about 80% seen once. This TCR was sampled from a man aged 45-60 years who had recovered from COVID-19. Sequenced material: PBMCs or T cells enriched from blood (not recorded which). This sequence joins TRBV18 and TRBJ1-6, with a tentative D call TRBD1 (5 bases). The CDR3 protein is CASSPRRDSWNSPLHF. Here the CDR3 DNA reads TGTGCCAGCTCACCCCGCCGAGACAGCTGGAATTCACCCCTCCACTTT.